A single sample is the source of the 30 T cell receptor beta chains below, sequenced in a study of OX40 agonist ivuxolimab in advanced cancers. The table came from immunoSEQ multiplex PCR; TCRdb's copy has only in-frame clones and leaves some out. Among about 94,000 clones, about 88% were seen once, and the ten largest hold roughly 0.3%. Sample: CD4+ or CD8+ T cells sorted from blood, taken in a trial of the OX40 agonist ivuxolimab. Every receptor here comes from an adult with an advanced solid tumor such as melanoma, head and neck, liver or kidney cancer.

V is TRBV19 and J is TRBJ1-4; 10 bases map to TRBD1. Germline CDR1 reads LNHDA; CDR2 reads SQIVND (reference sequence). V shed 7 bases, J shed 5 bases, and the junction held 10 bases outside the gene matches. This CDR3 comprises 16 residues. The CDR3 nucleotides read TGTGCCAGTACCAACCCCCGGACAGGGGGGAATGAAAAACTGTTTTTT. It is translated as CASTNPRTGGNEKLFF.

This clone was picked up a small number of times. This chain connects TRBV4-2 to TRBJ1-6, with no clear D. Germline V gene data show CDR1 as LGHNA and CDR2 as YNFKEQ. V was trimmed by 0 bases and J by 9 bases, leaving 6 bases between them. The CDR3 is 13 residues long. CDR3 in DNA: TGTGCCAGCAGCCAAGATAGGGTTTCACCCCTCCACTTT. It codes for CASSQDRVSPLHF.

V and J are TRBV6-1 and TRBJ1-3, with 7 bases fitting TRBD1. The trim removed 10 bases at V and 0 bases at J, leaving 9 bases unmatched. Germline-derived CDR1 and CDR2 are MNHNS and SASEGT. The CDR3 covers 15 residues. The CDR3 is CATSGGLYSGNTIYF. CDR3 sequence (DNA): TGTGCCACCTCAGGGGGACTGTACTCTGGAAACACCATATATTTT.

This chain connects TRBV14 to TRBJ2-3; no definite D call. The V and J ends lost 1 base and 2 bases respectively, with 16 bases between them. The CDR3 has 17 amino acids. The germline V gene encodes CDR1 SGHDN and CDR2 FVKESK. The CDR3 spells CASSQALTFLITDTQYF. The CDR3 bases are TGTGCCAGCAGCCAAGCTCTTACATTTTTAATCACAGATACGCAGTATTTT.

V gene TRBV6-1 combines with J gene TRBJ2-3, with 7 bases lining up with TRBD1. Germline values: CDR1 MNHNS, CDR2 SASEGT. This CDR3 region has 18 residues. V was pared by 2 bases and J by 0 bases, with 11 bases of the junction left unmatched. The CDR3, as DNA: TGTGCCAGCAGTGAAAAACCGGGACAGATAACGAGCACAGATACGCAGTATTTT. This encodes CASSEKPGQITSTDTQYF.

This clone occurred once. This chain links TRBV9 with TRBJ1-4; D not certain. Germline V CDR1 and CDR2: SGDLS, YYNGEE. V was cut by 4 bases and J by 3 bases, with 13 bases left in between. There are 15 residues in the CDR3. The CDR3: CASSLPGLSNEKLFF. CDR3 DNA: TGTGCCAGCAGCCTACCCGGTCTTTCTAATGAAAAACTGTTTTTT.

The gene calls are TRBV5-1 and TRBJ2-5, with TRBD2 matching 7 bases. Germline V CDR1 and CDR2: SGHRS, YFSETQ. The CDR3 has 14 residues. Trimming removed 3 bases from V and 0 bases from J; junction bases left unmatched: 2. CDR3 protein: CASSSGGYQETQYF. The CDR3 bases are TGCGCCAGCAGCTCCGGGGGGTACCAAGAGACCCAGTACTTC.

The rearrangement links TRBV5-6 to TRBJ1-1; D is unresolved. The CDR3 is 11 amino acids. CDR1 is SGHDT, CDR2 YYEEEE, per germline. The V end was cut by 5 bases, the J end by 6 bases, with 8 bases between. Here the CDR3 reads CASRLRAEAFF. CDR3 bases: TGTGCCAGCAGACTTAGGGCTGAAGCTTTCTTT.

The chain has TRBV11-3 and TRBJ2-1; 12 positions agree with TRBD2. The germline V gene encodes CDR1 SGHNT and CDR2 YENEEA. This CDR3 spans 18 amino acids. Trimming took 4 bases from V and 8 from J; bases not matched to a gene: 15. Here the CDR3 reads CASSSPTSGGLNPDEQFF. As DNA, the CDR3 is TGTGCCAGCAGCTCCCCGACTAGCGGGGGCCTCAACCCCGATGAGCAGTTCTTC.

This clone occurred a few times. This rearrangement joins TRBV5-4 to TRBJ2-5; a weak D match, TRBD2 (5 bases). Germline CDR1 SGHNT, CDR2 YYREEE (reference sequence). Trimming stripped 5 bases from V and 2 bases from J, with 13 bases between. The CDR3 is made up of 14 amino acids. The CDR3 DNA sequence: TGTGCCAGCAGTCCTGGACTGCGTCAAGAGACCCAGTACTTC. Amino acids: CASSPGLRQETQYF.

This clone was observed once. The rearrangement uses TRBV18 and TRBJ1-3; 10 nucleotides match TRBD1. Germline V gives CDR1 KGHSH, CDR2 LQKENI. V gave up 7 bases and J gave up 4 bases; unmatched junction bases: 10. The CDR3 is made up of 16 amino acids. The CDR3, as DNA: TGTGCCAGCTTCCTCTCCGGGACAGGGGTAGGAAACACCATATATTTT. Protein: CASFLSGTGVGNTIYF.

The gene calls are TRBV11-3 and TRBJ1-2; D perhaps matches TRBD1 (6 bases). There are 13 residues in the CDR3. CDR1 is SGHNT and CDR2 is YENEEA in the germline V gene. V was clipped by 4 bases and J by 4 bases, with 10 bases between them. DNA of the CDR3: TGTGCCAGCAGCTCGGACAGCCTCTATGGCTACACCTTC. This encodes CASSSDSLYGYTF.

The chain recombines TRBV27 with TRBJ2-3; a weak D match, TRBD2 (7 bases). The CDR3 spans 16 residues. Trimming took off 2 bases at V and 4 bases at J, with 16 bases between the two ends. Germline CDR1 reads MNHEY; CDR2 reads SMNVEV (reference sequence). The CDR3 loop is CASSLVGGPRSDTQYF. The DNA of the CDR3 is TGTGCCAGCAGTTTAGTGGGGGGGCCGAGGTCAGATACGCAGTATTTT.

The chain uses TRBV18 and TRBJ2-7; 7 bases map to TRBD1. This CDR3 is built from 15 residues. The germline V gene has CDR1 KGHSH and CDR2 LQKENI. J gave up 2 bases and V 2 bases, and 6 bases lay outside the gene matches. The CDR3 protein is CASSPGPGGTYEQYF. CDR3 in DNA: TGTGCCAGCTCACCAGGGCCAGGGGGTACCTACGAGCAGTACTTC.

In DNA, the CDR3 is TGTGCCATCAGTGAGACTAGTAGGGAAGAGACCCAGTACTTC. Translated: CAISETSREETQYF. The chain links TRBV10-3 to TRBJ2-5; D is possibly TRBD2 (5 bases). V lost 2 bases and J 3 bases, leaving 10 bases between the germline ends. Per the germline V gene, CDR1 is ENHRY and CDR2 is SYGVKD. This CDR3 is 14 amino acids long.

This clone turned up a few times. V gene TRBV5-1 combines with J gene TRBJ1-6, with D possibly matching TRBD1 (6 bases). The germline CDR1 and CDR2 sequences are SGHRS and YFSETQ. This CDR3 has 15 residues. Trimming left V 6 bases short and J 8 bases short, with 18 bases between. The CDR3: CASTPHGQFDSPLHF. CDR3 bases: TGCGCCAGCACACCTCACGGACAGTTTGATTCACCCCTCCACTTT.

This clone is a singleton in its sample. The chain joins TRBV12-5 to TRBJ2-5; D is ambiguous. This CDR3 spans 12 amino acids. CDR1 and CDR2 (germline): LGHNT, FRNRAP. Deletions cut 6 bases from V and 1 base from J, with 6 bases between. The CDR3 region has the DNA TGTGCTAGTGGCATCAGCCAAGAGACCCAGTACTTC. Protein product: CASGISQETQYF.

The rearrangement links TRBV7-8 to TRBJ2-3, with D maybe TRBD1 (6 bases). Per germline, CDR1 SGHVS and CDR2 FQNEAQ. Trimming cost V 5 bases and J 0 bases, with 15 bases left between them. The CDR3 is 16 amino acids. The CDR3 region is CASSPKRTASTDTQYF. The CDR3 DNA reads TGTGCCAGCAGCCCCAAGCGGACAGCTAGCACAGATACGCAGTATTTT.

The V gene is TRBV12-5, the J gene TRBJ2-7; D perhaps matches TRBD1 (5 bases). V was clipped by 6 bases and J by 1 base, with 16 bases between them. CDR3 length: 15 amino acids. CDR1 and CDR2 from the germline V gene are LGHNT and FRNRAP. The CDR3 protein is CASGYPTGQSYEQYF. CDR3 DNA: TGTGCTAGTGGCTACCCTACAGGCCAATCCTACGAGCAGTACTTC.

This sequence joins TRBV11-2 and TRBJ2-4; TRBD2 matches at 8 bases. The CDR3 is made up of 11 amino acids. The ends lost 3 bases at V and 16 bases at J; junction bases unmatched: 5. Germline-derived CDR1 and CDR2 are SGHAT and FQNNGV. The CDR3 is CASSFRGGFYF. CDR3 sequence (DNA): TGTGCCAGCAGCTTTCGCGGGGGGTTTTACTTC.

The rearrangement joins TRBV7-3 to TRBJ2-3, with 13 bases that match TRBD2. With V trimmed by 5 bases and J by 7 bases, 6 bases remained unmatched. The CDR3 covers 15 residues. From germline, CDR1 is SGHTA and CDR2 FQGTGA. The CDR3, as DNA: TGTGCCAGCAGCCGTACTAGCGGGGGGGCAAATACGCAGTATTTT. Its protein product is CASSRTSGGANTQYF.

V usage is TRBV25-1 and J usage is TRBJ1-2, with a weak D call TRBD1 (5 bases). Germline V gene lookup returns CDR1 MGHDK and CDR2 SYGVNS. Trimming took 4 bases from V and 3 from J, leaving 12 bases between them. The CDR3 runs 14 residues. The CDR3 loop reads CASSVTGRYYGYTF. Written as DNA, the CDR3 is TGTGCCAGCAGTGTTACGGGACGTTACTATGGCTACACCTTC.

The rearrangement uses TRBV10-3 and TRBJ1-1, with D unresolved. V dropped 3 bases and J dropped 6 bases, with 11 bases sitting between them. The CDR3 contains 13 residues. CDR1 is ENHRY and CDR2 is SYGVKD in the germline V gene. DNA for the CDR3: TGTGCCATCAGTGACGGGAGGGCCGCTGAAGCTTTCTTT. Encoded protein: CAISDGRAAEAFF.

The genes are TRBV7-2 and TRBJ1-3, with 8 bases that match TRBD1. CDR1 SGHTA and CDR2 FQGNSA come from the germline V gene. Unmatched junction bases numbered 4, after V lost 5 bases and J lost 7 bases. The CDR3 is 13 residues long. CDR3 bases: TGTGCCAGCAGCCCCAACAGGGGGAACACCATATATTTT. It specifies CASSPNRGNTIYF. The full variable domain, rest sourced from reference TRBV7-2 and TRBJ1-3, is GAGVSQSPSNKVTEKGKDVELRCDPISGHTALYWYRQSLGQGLEFLIYFQGNSAPDKSGLPSDRFSAERTGGSVSTLTIQRTQQEDSAVYLCASSPNRGNTIYFGEGSWLTVV.

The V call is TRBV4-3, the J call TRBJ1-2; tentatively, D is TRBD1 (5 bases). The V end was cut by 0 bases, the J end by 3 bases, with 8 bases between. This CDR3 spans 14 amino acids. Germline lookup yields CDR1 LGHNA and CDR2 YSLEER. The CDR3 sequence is CASSQDRVDYGYTF. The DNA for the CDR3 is TGCGCCAGCAGCCAAGACAGGGTCGACTATGGCTACACCTTC.

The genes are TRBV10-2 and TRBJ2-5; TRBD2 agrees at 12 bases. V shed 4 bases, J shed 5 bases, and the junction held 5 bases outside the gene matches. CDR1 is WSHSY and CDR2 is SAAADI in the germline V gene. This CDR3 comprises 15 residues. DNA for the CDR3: TGCGCCAGCAGTGCGGGACTAGCGGGCTGGGAGACCCAGTACTTC. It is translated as CASSAGLAGWETQYF.

The CDR3 loop is CASSEVSGQGAIEQFF. The DNA of the CDR3 is TGTGCCAGCAGTGAAGTGAGTGGACAGGGGGCTATTGAGCAGTTCTTC. J is TRBJ2-1 and V is TRBV6-1; 11 bases map to TRBD1. CDR3 length: 16 residues. Germline CDR1 and CDR2: MNHNS and SASEGT. J lost 9 bases, V lost 1 base, and 8 bases had no gene match.

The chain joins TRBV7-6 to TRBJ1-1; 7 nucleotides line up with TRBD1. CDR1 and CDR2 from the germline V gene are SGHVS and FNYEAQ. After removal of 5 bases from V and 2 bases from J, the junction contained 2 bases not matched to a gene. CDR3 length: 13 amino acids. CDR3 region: CASSPGGNTEAFF. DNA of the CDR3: TGTGCCAGCAGCCCAGGGGGAAACACTGAAGCTTTCTTT.

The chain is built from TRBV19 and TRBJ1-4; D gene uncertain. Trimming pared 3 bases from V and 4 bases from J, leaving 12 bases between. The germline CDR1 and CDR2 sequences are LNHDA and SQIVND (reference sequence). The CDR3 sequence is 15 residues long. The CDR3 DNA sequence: TGTGCCAGTAGTATCGGCCGGGGTTTTAATGAAAAACTGTTTTTT. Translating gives CASSIGRGFNEKLFF. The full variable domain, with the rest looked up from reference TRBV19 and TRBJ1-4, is DGGITQSPKYLFRKEGQNVTLSCEQNLNHDAMYWYRQDPGQGLRLIYYSQIVNDFQKGDIAEGYSVSREKKESFPLTVTSAQKNPTAFYLCASSIGRGFNEKLFFGSGTQLSVL.

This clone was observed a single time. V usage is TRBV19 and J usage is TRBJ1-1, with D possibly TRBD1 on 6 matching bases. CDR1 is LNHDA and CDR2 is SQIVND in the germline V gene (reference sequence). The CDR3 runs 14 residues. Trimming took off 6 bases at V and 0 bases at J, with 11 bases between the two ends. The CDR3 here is CASSHGQLNTEAFF. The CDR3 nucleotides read TGTGCCAGTAGCCACGGACAGCTGAACACTGAAGCTTTCTTT. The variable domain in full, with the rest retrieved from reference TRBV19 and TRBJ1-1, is DGGITQSPKYLFRKEGQNVTLSCEQNLNHDAMYWYRQDPGQGLRLIYYSQIVNDFQKGDIAEGYSVSREKKESFPLTVTSAQKNPTAFYLCASSHGQLNTEAFFGQGTRLTVV.